The T cell receptor beta chain under discussion was sequenced for a study of CD8+ T cells in alopecia areata. V lost 5 bases and J lost 1, with 8 bases in between. Germline CDR1 is PRHDT and CDR2 is FYEKMQ (reference sequence). This CDR3 has 14 residues. In the case of this clone: The same CDR3 can be traced to other DNA sequences in this sample.

RNA was extracted and reverse transcribed into cDNA as the sequencing template. Profiling relied on immunoSEQ multiplex PCR, and the TCRdb table lists in-frame clones only, not all of them. Seen here are about 200,000 clones, about 56% observed once, and the top ten hold about 5.3%. The sequenced material came from CD8+ T cells sorted from blood. The V gene is TRBV13, the J gene TRBJ2-2; D gene ambiguous. The sequence was collected from a human donor in good health. CDR3 sequence: CASSPGRNTGELFF. The CDR3 DNA follows: TGTGCCAGCAGCCCCGGACGGAACACCGGGGAGCTGTTTTTT.